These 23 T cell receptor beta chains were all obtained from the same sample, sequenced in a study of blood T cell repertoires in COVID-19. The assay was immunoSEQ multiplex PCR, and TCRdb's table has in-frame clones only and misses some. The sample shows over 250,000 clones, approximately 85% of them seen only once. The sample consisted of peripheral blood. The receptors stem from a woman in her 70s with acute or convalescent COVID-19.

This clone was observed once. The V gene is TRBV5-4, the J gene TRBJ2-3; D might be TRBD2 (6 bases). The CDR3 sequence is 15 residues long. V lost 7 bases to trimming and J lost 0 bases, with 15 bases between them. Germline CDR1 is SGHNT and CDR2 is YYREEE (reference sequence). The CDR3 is CASGTSSVSTDTQYF. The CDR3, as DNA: TGTGCCAGCGGAACCTCTAGCGTTAGCACAGATACGCAGTATTTT.

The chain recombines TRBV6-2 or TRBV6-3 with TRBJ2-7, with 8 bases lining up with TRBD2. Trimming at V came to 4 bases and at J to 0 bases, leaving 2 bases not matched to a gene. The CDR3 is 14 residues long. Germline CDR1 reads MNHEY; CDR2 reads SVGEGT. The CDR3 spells CASSLAGSSYEQYF. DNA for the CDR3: TGTGCCAGCAGTTTAGCGGGGAGCTCCTACGAGCAGTACTTC.

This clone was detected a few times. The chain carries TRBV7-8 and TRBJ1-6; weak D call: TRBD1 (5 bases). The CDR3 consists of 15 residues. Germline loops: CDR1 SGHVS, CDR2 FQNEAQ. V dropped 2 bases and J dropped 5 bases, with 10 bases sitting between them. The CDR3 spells CASSLLGVDNSPLHF. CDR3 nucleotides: TGTGCCAGCAGCTTATTAGGGGTGGATAATTCACCCCTCCACTTT.

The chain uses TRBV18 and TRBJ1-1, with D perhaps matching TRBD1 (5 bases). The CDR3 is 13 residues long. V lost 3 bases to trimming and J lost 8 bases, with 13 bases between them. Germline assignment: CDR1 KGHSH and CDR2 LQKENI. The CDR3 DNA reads TGTGCCAGCTCACCGTCGCGGGGCTCCGAAGCTTTCTTT. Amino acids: CASSPSRGSEAFF.

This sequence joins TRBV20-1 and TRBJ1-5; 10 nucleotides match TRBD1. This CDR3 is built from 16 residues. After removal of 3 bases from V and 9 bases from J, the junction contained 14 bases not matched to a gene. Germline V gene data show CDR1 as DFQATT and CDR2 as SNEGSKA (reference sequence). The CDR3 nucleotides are TGCAGTGCTAGTACGACAGGGGGCCTCCTCCCTGGGCCCCAGCATTTT. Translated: CSASTTGGLLPGPQHF.

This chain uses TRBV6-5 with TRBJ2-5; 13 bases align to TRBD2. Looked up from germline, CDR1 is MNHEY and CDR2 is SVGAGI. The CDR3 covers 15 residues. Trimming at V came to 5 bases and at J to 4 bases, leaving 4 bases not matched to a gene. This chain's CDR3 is CASSRRLAGGETQYF. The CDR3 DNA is TGTGCCAGCAGTCGCCGACTAGCGGGGGGAGAGACCCAGTACTTC.

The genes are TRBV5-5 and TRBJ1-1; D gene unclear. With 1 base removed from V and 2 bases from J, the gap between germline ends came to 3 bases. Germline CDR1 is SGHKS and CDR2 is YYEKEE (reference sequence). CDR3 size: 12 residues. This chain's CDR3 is CASSLYNTEAFF. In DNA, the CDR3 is TGTGCCAGCAGCTTGTATAACACTGAAGCTTTCTTT. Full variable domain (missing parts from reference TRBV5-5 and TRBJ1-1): DAGVTQSPTHLIKTRGQQVTLRCSPISGHKSVSWYQQVLGQGPQFIFQYYEKEERGRGNFPDRFSARQFPNYSSELNVNALLLGDSALYLCASSLYNTEAFFGQGTRLTVV.

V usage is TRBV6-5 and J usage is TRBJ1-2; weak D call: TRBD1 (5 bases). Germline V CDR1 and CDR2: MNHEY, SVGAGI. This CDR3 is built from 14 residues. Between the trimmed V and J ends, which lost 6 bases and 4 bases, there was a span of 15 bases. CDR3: CASRGGLTAYGYTF. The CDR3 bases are TGTGCCAGCAGGGGGGGACTTACCGCCTATGGCTACACCTTC.

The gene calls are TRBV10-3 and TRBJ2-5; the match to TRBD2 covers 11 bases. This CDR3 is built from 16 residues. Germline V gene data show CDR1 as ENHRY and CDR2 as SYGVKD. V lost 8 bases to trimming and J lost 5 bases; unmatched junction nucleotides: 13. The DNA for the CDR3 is TGTGCCATCGCAACTGTAGCGGGGGGGCGGATGGAGACCCAGTACTTC. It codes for CAIATVAGGRMETQYF.

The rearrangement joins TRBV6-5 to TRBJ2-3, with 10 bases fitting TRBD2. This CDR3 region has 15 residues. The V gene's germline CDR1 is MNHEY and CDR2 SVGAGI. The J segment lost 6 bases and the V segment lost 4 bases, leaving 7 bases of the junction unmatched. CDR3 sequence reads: CASSSITSGDDTQYF. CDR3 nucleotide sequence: TGTGCCAGCAGTTCCATCACTAGCGGGGACGATACGCAGTATTTT.

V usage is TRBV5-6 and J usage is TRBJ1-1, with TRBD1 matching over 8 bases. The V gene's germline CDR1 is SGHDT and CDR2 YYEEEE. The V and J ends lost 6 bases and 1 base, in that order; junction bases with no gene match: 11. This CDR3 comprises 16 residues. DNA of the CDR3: TGTGCCAGCATGGGGATCGCACAGGGGGAGAACACTGAAGCTTTCTTT. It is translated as CASMGIAQGENTEAFF.

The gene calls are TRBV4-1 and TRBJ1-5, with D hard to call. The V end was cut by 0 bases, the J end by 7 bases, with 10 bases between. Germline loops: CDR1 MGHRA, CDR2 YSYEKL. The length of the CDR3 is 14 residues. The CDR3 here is CASSQDRGGQPQHF. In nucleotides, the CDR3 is TGCGCCAGCAGCCAAGACCGGGGAGGCCAGCCCCAGCATTTT.

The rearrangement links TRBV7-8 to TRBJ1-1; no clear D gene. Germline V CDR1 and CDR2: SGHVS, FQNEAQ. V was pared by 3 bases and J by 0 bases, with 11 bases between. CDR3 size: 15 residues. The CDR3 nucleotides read TGTGCCAGCAGCTTTGTTGAGGGCCTGAACACTGAAGCTTTCTTT. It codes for CASSFVEGLNTEAFF.

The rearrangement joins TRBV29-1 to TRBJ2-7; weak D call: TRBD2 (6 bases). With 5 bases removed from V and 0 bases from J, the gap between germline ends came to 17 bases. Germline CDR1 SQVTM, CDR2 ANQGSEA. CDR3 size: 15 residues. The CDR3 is CSVRRGIDVSYEQYF. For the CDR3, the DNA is TGCAGCGTTCGTCGGGGGATTGACGTCTCCTACGAGCAGTACTTC.

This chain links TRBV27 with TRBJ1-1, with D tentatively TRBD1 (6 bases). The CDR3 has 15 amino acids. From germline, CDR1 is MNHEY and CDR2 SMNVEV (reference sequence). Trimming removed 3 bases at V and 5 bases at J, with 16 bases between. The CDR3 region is CASSFSRGRGTEAFF. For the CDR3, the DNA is TGTGCCAGCAGTTTTAGTAGGGGGAGAGGGACTGAAGCTTTCTTT.

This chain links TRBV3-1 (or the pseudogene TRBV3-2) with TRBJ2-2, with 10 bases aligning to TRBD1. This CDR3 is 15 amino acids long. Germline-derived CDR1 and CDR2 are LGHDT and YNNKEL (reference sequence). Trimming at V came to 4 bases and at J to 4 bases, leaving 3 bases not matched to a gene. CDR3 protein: CASSPRDRGTGELFF. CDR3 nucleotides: TGTGCCAGCAGCCCACGGGACAGGGGCACCGGGGAGCTGTTTTTT.

The CDR3 sequence: CASRLAGGSSYNEQFF. CDR3 bases: TGCGCCAGCAGACTAGCGGGGGGCAGCTCCTACAATGAGCAGTTCTTC. This chain uses TRBV5-1 with TRBJ2-1; 12 bases are shared with TRBD2. The V segment lost 5 bases and the J segment 0 bases; nucleotides outside the gene matches: 3. The CDR3 consists of 16 residues. Germline CDR1 and CDR2: SGHRS and YFSETQ.

This CDR3 reads CASSEALLAGADTQYF. For the CDR3, the DNA is TGTGCCAGCAGTGAAGCGCTCCTAGCGGGGGCAGATACGCAGTATTTT. V usage is TRBV6-1 and J usage is TRBJ2-3; the match to TRBD2 covers 10 bases. The CDR3 length is 16 residues. V lost 0 bases and J lost 4; bases outside the gene matches: 4. The germline CDR1 and CDR2 sequences are MNHNS and SASEGT.

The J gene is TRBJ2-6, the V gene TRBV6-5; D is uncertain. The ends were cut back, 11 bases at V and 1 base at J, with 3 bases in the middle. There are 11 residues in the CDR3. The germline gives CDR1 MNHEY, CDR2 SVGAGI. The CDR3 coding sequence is TGTGCCTCGTCTGGGGCCAACGTCCTGACTTTC. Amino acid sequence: CASSGANVLTF.

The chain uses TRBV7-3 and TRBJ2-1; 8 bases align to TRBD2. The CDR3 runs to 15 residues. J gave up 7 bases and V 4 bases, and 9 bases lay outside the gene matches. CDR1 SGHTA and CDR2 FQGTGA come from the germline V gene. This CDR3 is CASSSPGLGSNEQFF. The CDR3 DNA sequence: TGTGCCAGCAGCTCTCCGGGACTAGGGAGTAATGAGCAGTTCTTC.

DNA of the CDR3: TGTGCCAGCAGTGTACAGGGAGGGGATGGCTACACCTTC. Its protein product is CASSVQGGDGYTF. This rearrangement joins TRBV9 to TRBJ1-2, with D tentatively TRBD1 (6 bases). The CDR3 contains 13 residues. V lost 5 bases and J 6 bases, leaving 14 bases between the germline ends. CDR1 and CDR2 from the germline V gene are SGDLS and YYNGEE.

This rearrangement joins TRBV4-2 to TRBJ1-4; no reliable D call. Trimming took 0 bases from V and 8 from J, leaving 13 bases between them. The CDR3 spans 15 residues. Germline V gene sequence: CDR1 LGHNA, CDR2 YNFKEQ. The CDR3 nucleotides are TGTGCCAGCAGCCAAGAGATGGCAGTGTGGGAAAAACTGTTTTTT. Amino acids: CASSQEMAVWEKLFF.

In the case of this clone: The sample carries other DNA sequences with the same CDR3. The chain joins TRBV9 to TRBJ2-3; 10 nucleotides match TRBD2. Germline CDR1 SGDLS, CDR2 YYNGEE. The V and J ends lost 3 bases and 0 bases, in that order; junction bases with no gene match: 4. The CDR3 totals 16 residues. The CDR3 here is CASSALAGASTDTQYF. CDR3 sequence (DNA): TGTGCCAGCAGCGCCCTAGCGGGGGCTAGCACAGATACGCAGTATTTT.